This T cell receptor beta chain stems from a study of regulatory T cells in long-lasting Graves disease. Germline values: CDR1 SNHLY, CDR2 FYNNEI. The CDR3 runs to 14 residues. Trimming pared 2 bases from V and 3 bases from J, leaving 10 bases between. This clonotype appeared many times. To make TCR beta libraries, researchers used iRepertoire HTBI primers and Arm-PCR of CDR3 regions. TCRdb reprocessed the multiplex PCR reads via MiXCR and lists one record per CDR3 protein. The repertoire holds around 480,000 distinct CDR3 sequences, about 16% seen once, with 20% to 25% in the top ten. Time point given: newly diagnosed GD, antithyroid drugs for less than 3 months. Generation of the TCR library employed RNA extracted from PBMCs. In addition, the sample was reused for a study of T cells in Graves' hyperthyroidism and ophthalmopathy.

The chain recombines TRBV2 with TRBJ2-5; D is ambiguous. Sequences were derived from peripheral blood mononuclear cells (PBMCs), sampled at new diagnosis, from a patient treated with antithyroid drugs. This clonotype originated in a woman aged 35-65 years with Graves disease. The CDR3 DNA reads TGTGCCAGCAGTGAATTGACTGGCAAAGAGACCCAGTACTTC. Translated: CASSELTGKETQYF. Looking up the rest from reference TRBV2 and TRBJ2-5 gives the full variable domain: EPEVTQTPSHQVTQMGQEVILRCVPISNHLYFYWYRQILGQKVEFLVSFYNNEISEKSEIFDDQFSVERPDGSNFTLKIRSTKLEDSAMYFCASSELTGKETQYFGPGTRLLVL.